This T cell receptor (beta chain) derives from a study of blood T cell repertoires in COVID-19. Study in general: Acute and convalescent COVID-19 samples came from the United States, Italy and Spain. Nucleic acid was either cDNA or gDNA, and it came from T cells, B-cell-depleted T cells, or PBMCs.

The method was immunoSEQ multiplex PCR; TCRdb's version includes in-frame clones alone and lacks a portion of them. The sample records 60,000 or so clones, roughly 91% being singletons. Trimming at V came to 9 bases and at J to 4 bases, leaving 9 bases not matched to a gene. Germline assignment: CDR1 MNHEY and CDR2 SMNVEV (reference sequence). The CDR3 consists of 14 residues. The sequenced sample consisted of peripheral blood. The gene calls are TRBV27 and TRBJ2-7, with 10 bases identical to TRBD1. This receptor was identified in a human donor in a cohort sampled during active COVID-19. CDR3 sequence: CASTKTGGWYEQYF. Here the CDR3 DNA reads TGTGCCAGTACCAAGACAGGGGGCTGGTACGAGCAGTACTTC.